This TCR beta chain is drawn from a study of alternative splicing in chronic myeloid leukemia remission (dated by TCRdb to the early 2020s). Study-wide context: RNA sequencing was used to profile peripheral blood obtained from chronic-phase CML patients at diagnosis and at remission, and the resulting profiles were compared with those of healthy donors. Total leukocytes from peripheral blood collected in EDTA were used as the trial diagnostic specimens. The RESIST (imatinib), ENESTxtnd (nilotinib) and PINNACLE (nilotinib plus pegylated interferon) trials supplied roughly 10 diagnostic specimens along with matched remission specimens. Female/male counts were 11/5 for diagnosis samples, 8/3 for remission samples and 2/4 for controls. Total RNA was extracted with Trizol from peripheral blood mononuclear cells of diagnosis, remission and control samples. Median ages were about 53 years at diagnosis, under 60 at remission and roughly 37 for healthy controls. The French Persistem study supplied nine CML samples, of which seven were diagnostic and two were matched remission samples. Beyond this particular receptor, the publication reports: At remission, blood cell composition was found to be reconfigured to resemble that of lymphoid cell-enriched normal controls. Strong differences in blood cell composition were observed between timepoints, with a shift from myeloid progenitor enrichment at diagnosis to mature lymphoid enrichment at remission.

In regard to this clonotype: Its antigen specificity is not known.

Per the germline V gene, SNHLY is the CDR1 and FYNNEI is the CDR2. The CDR3 covers 18 residues, taking in both the cysteine and the phenylalanine. No DNA sequence is on record. Library construction relied on bulk RNA-seq. The TruSeq Stranded RNA sample prep kit was used to generate libraries of poly-A-enriched mRNA from an input of approximately 0.97 ug total RNA. Paired-end sequencing was performed on a HiSeq 2500, with each sample sequenced in triplicate. Each mate in the RNA-seq data had a read length of 125 nucleotides. Per the original workflow: Reads were trimmed and aligned to hg38 with STAR v2.7, with quality control by FASTQC, RSeQC and multiqc. Salmon 0.14.1 was used to quantify gene expression levels as transcripts per million (TPM). The results of principal component analysis suggested that neither trial, library batch, sequencing batch, treatment regimen nor sex drove the transcriptomic profiles. Based on TCRdb reprocessing of the reads, there is one entry per CDR3 protein sequence, and DNA is missing. TCRdb, not the authors, supplied the V and J calls. Recorded for this sample are 650 to 700 distinct CDR3 sequences; approximately 96% of them occurred a single time. About 3.7% of the sample belongs to the ten largest clones.

Sample time point, as interpreted from the label and publication: chronic-phase CML before TKI therapy (screening/day 1). About 15 CML patients made up the patient cohort, and matched post-remission samples were retrieved for a subset of those patients. The sequencing here drew on PBMCs or total blood leukocytes (not recorded which), taken at diagnosis. The chain is encoded by TRBV2 joined to TRBJ2-1; the D call from TCRdb, TRBD2, cannot be confirmed without DNA. The TCR comes from an adult with chronic myeloid leukemia. The CDR3 here reads CASRVPGLAGPSRDEQFF. The entire variable domain, with the stretches around the CDR3 drawn from the reference TRBV2 and TRBJ2-1 proteins, is EPEVTQTPSHQVTQMGQEVILRCVPISNHLYFYWYRQILGQKVEFLVSFYNNEISEKSEIFDDQFSVERPDGSNFTLKIRSTKLEDSAMYFCASRVPGLAGPSRDEQFFGPGTRLTVL.